The entry below describes one T cell receptor beta chain. The data derive from a study of blood T cell repertoires in COVID-19. Study at large: Samples of COVID-19 (acute and convalescent) were obtained from the United States, Italy and Spain. Sample material is recorded as cDNA or gDNA derived from T cells, B-cell-depleted T cells, or PBMCs.

In the authors' methods: Reference gene primer amplification in the assay estimated nucleated cell counts. TCRdb's copy holds only in-frame clones and misses some; the assay was immunoSEQ multiplex PCR. V and J calls and clone size come straight from that table; D and trimming were deduced from the DNA. The sample lists under 250,000 clones, 70% to 90% occurring once. The junction had 6 bases not matched to a gene; V was cut back by 2 bases and J by 3 bases. This CDR3 spans 16 amino acids. Germline V CDR1 and CDR2: SGHRS, YFSETQ. This rearrangement joins TRBV5-1 to TRBJ1-3; 9 bases line up with TRBD1. The clonotype originates from a man aged 60-69 years with acute or convalescent COVID-19. Sequencing was carried out using peripheral blood. The CDR3 DNA sequence: TGCGCCAGCAGCTTAAATACAGGGGGCAATGGAAACACCATATATTTT. Translating it yields CASSLNTGGNGNTIYF.